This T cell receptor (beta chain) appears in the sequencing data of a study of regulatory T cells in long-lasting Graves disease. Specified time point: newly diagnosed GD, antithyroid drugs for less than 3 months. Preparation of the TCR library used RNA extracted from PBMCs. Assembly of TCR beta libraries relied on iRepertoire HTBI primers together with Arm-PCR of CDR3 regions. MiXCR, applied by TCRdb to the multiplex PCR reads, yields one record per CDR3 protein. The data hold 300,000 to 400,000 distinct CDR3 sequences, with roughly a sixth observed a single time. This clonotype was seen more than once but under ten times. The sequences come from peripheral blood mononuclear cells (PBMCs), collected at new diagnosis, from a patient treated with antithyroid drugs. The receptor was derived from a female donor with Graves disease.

CDR3 coding DNA: TGTGCCAGCGGGCTCGGGGGTGAAGCTTTCTTT. It translates to CASGLGGEAFF. This sequence joins TRBV6-2 or TRBV6-3 and TRBJ1-1; TRBD1 is a possible D gene (5 bases). This CDR3 has 11 residues. Per germline, CDR1 MNHEY and CDR2 SVGEGT. The germline V and J ends were trimmed by 8 bases and 7 bases, with 11 bases remaining between them.